The 21 T cell receptor beta chains given below trace back to one sample, sequenced in a study of Ad26.COV2.S vaccination and SARS-CoV-2 variants. Assay: immunoSEQ multiplex PCR; the TCRdb copy retains only in-frame clones and omits some. The sample holds about 680,000 clones; 70% to 90% are singletons and the top ten take roughly 1.5%. The treatment denotes: about 20 received Ad26.COV2.S at low or high dose, single or two shots; five or six received placebo; per-sample allocation not given. Following the first vaccine or placebo injection, samples were taken on day 63. Source: peripheral blood, taken in a trial of Ad26.COV2.S vaccine versus placebo. These receptor sequences come from a person aged 18-60 years who received the Ad26.COV2.S COVID-19 vaccine or a placebo.

The rearrangement links TRBV7-8 to TRBJ1-2; D uncertain. This CDR3 comprises 15 residues. The germline V gene has CDR1 SGHVS and CDR2 FQNEAQ. V was shortened by 4 bases and J by 6 bases, with 18 bases between the two germline ends. The CDR3 loop reads CASSSNPGGRDGYTF. As DNA, the CDR3 is TGTGCCAGCAGCTCAAACCCAGGCGGGAGGGATGGCTACACCTTC.

The chain recombines TRBV7-2 with TRBJ2-3; D is ambiguous. The ends were cut back, 3 bases at V and 2 bases at J, with 6 bases in the middle. The CDR3 runs to 13 residues. Per germline, CDR1 SGHTA and CDR2 FQGNSA. CDR3 amino acids: CASSFTFTDTQYF. CDR3 DNA: TGTGCCAGCAGCTTCACATTCACAGATACGCAGTATTTT.

The chain couples TRBV6-5 to TRBJ2-5; 7 positions match TRBD1. The CDR3 contains 13 residues. In germline, CDR1 is MNHEY, CDR2 SVGAGI. V gave up 7 bases and J gave up 3 bases; unmatched junction bases: 5. DNA of the CDR3: TGTGCCAGCACCAAACAGGGGAAAGAGACCCAGTACTTC. The encoded protein is CASTKQGKETQYF.

This clone is a singleton in its sample. The rearrangement links TRBV14 to TRBJ1-4; D gene ambiguous. Germline V gene data show CDR1 as SGHDN and CDR2 as FVKESK. Trimming left V 4 bases short and J 6 bases short, with 3 bases between. This CDR3 contains 11 residues. CDR3 loop: CASSRYEKLFF. As DNA, the CDR3 is TGTGCCAGCAGCCGATATGAAAAACTGTTTTTT.

V is TRBV4-3 and J is TRBJ1-2; 8 bases map to TRBD1. The V gene's germline CDR1 is LGHNA and CDR2 YSLEER. The V segment lost 0 bases and the J segment 7 bases; nucleotides outside the gene matches: 10. The CDR3 extends over 16 amino acids. CDR3 sequence reads: CASSQDSGQGGVGYTF. In nucleotides, the CDR3 is TGCGCCAGCAGCCAAGATTCCGGACAGGGAGGGGTTGGCTACACCTTC.

In regard to this clone: Other DNA variants within this sample encode the same CDR3. The chain has TRBV5-5 and TRBJ1-2, with D possibly matching TRBD1 (5 bases). The CDR3 has 13 amino acids. Trimming took off 2 bases at V and 7 bases at J, with 12 bases between the two ends. The V gene's germline CDR1 is SGHKS and CDR2 YYEKEE (reference sequence). The CDR3 loop is CASSLGQGGGYTF. CDR3 nucleotide sequence: TGTGCCAGCAGCTTAGGGCAGGGAGGTGGCTACACCTTC.

The CDR3: CASNTGQGVQETQYF. The CDR3 bases are TGTGCCAGCAACACCGGACAGGGGGTCCAAGAGACCCAGTACTTC. This chain uses TRBV6-5 with TRBJ2-5; 10 nucleotides align to TRBD1. This CDR3 contains 15 residues. Germline assignment: CDR1 MNHEY and CDR2 SVGAGI. V lost 7 bases and J lost 1; bases outside the gene matches: 6.

The genes are TRBV30 and TRBJ2-5; 10 bases agree with TRBD2. Germline V CDR1 and CDR2: GTSNPN, SVGIG (reference sequence). V lost 0 bases to trimming and J lost 5 bases; unmatched junction nucleotides: 6. The CDR3 length is 15 residues. The CDR3 DNA sequence: TGTGCCTGGAGTGTACCCAGCGGGGGGGCCGAGACCCAGTACTTC. This codes for CAWSVPSGGAETQYF.

The chain couples TRBV5-1 to TRBJ1-1; D may be TRBD1 (6 bases). Deletions cut 2 bases from V and 0 bases from J, with 11 bases between. This CDR3 has 15 amino acids. Germline V CDR1 and CDR2: SGHRS, YFSETQ. The CDR3 DNA follows: TGCGCCAGCAGCTTAGGGGGTGGTATGAACACTGAAGCTTTCTTT. Protein product: CASSLGGGMNTEAFF.

This clone was seen a handful of times. The gene calls are TRBV5-1 and TRBJ2-3, with 7 bases identical to TRBD2. With V trimmed by 2 bases and J by 2 bases, 2 bases remained unmatched. Germline CDR1 reads SGHRS; CDR2 reads YFSETQ. The CDR3 spans 14 residues. CDR3 nucleotides: TGCGCCAGCAGCTTCGGGAGGTTCACAGATACGCAGTATTTT. Its protein product is CASSFGRFTDTQYF.

The chain is built from TRBV12-3 or TRBV12-4 and TRBJ2-5; D remains unclear. V was trimmed by 6 bases and J by 9 bases, leaving 17 bases between them. The CDR3 is 13 amino acids. The CDR3 here is CASSPGPPRPQYF. In DNA form, the CDR3 reads TGTGCCAGCAGCCCCGGGCCCCCACGGCCCCAGTACTTC.

The CDR3 DNA follows: TGTGCCACCAGTGATTTATGGGGCTCGGATGGCTACACCTTC. Translation gives CATSDLWGSDGYTF. V is TRBV24-1 and J is TRBJ1-2; possibly TRBD1 for D (5 bases). The CDR3 sequence is 14 residues long. V was trimmed by 1 base and J by 6 bases, leaving 11 bases between them. CDR1 is KGHDR, CDR2 SFDVKD, per germline.

The V call is TRBV6-5, the J call TRBJ2-1, with 8 bases identical to TRBD1. After removal of 6 bases from V and 7 bases from J, the junction contained 5 bases not matched to a gene. CDR3 length: 13 amino acids. CDR1 is MNHEY, CDR2 SVGAGI, per germline. In DNA form, the CDR3 reads TGTGCCAGCAGCCGGACAGGGCTAAATGAGCAGTTCTTC. Translation gives CASSRTGLNEQFF.

This chain connects TRBV5-1 to TRBJ2-5; TRBD1 aligns across 8 bases. The germline V gene has CDR1 SGHRS and CDR2 YFSETQ. The V gene end was trimmed by 0 bases and the J gene end by 2 bases; junction bases not matched to a gene: 9. The CDR3 covers 17 residues. Written as DNA, the CDR3 is TGCGCCAGCAGCTTGGGCTACAGGGGGGAGGCTCAAGAGACCCAGTACTTC. Its translation is CASSLGYRGEAQETQYF.

In regard to this clone: Possible read error: a much larger clone is one base away. The chain joins TRBV5-8 to TRBJ2-7; 10 bases map to TRBD1. This CDR3 has 13 amino acids. V lost 4 bases to trimming and J lost 3 bases; unmatched junction nucleotides: 1. Germline V gene data show CDR1 as SGHTS and CDR2 as YDEGEE. Written as DNA, the CDR3 is TGTGCCAGCAGCCGGGACAGGGGCTACGAGCAGTACTTC. This encodes CASSRDRGYEQYF.

This rearrangement joins TRBV9 to TRBJ1-2; tentatively, D is TRBD1 (5 bases). Germline CDR1 is SGDLS and CDR2 is YYNGEE. Trimming removed 5 bases from V and 5 bases from J, with 16 bases in between. This CDR3 spans 14 amino acids. The CDR3 reads CASRAGGAIYGYTF. The DNA for the CDR3 is TGTGCCAGCAGGGCTGGTGGGGCAATTTATGGCTACACCTTC.

This chain joins TRBV7-8 and TRBJ2-3; TRBD2 is a possible D gene (5 bases). There are 17 residues in the CDR3. The germline gives CDR1 SGHVS, CDR2 FQNEAQ. Trimming took 2 bases from V and 1 from J, leaving 16 bases between them. DNA for the CDR3: TGTGCCAGCAGCTTAATCGAGGGATTGCTGGGCACAGATACGCAGTATTTT. This codes for CASSLIEGLLGTDTQYF.

The chain has TRBV23-1 and TRBJ2-1; 10 bases agree with TRBD1. TRBV23-1 qualifies as an ORF whose function is uncertain. The CDR3 spans 14 residues. V was pared by 2 bases and J by 7 bases, with 2 bases of the junction left unmatched. The CDR3, as DNA: TGCGCCAGCAGTCAAACGGGACAGGGGAATGAGCAGTTCTTC. It is translated as CASSQTGQGNEQFF.

For this clone: Within the sample, other DNA sequences also encode this same CDR3. The V and J genes are TRBV18 and TRBJ1-4; D may be TRBD1 (5 bases). This CDR3 is built from 13 residues. Trimming left V 6 bases short and J 8 bases short, with 13 bases between. Germline V lookup: CDR1 KGHSH, CDR2 LQKENI. As DNA, the CDR3 is TGTGCCAGCTCCCCGGGGCAGGGCGAAAAACTGTTTTTT. It encodes CASSPGQGEKLFF.

The chain links TRBV3-1 (or the pseudogene TRBV3-2) to TRBJ2-1; 9 nucleotides agree with TRBD1. J gave up 2 bases and V 2 bases, and 7 bases lay outside the gene matches. The germline V gene encodes CDR1 LGHDT and CDR2 YNNKEL (reference sequence). This CDR3 spans 17 amino acids. In DNA, the CDR3 is TGTGCCAGCAGCCAATTACCCGGGGACAGGGCCTACAATGAGCAGTTCTTC. Encoded protein: CASSQLPGDRAYNEQFF.

This chain uses TRBV19 with TRBJ2-7; TRBD2 matches at 11 bases. The CDR3 covers 14 residues. CDR1 is LNHDA, CDR2 SQIVND, per germline (reference sequence). J was trimmed by 7 bases and V by 5 bases; bases with no gene match: 7. The CDR3 is CASSVTSGSGEQYF. DNA of the CDR3: TGTGCCAGTAGTGTAACTAGCGGGAGTGGTGAGCAGTACTTC.